A single sample is the source of the 4 T cell receptor beta chains below, sequenced in a study of vaccination effects on CD4 cells after COVID-19. Antigen specificity for these receptors is unknown. Using immunoSEQ multiplex PCR, the repertoire was profiled, and TCRdb retains in-frame clones only, with some absent. The top ten clones hold 18% of a sample with 15,000 or so clones, more than 75% of them seen once. Before any sequencing was done, the ViraFEST assay used viral peptide pools to expand antigen-specific CD4+ T cells. Following an approximately eleven-day culture, CD4+ T cells were purified. Participants were given two doses of BNT162b2 or mRNA-1273 vaccine. Specimen: CD4+ T cells from PBMCs cultured with HCoV-NL63 spike peptides, collected after COVID-19 vaccination. The receptors here all came from a human donor who received a COVID-19 vaccine.

The rearrangement links TRBV12-3 or TRBV12-4 to TRBJ2-1; D uncertain. The V end lost 5 bases, the J end lost 4 bases, and 6 bases lay between the germline ends. The CDR3 is made up of 12 amino acids. CDR3 sequence (DNA): TGTGCCAGCAGTCCCAGATACAATGAGCAGTTCTTC. This codes for CASSPRYNEQFF.

V usage is TRBV2 and J usage is TRBJ1-4, with TRBD1 matching 11 bases. The CDR3 consists of 15 residues. The V gene end was trimmed by 7 bases and the J gene end by 7 bases; junction bases not matched to a gene: 8. Germline CDR1 is SNHLY and CDR2 is FYNNEI. Here the CDR3 DNA reads TGTGCCAGCACCCTCAGGACAGGGGGCTTTGAAAAACTGTTTTTT. This encodes CASTLRTGGFEKLFF.

V is TRBV7-9 and J is TRBJ2-3; TRBD1 matches at 7 bases. Germline CDR1 SEHNR, CDR2 FQNEAQ (reference sequence). V dropped 5 bases and J dropped 5; count of bases not matched to a gene: 4. The CDR3 totals 13 residues. CDR3 in amino acids: CASSAGQVDTQYF. CDR3 sequence (DNA): TGTGCCAGCAGCGCCGGACAGGTAGATACGCAGTATTTT.

The V call is TRBV29-1, the J call TRBJ1-1, with D unclear. Per the germline V gene, CDR1 is SQVTM and CDR2 is ANQGSEA. Trimming took off 0 bases at V and 10 bases at J, with 9 bases between the two ends. CDR3 length: 11 residues. CDR3 region: CSVEERAVAFF. CDR3 nucleotides: TGCAGCGTTGAAGAACGAGCTGTAGCTTTCTTT.